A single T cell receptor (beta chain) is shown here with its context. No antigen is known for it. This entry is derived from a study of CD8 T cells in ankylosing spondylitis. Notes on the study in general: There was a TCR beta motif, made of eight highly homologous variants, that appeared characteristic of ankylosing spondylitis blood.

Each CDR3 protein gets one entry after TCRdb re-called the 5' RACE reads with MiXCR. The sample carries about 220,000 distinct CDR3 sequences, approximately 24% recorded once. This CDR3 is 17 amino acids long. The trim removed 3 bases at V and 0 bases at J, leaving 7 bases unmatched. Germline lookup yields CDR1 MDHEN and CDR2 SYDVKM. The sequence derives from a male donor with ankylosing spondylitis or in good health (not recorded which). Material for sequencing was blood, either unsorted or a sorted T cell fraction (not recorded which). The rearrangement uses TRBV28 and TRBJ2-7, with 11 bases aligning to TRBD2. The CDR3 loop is CASSFTGLADHSYEQYF. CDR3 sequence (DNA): TGTGCCAGCAGTTTCACGGGACTAGCGGACCACTCCTACGAGCAGTACTTC.